This TCR beta chain came from a study of T cell changes during pregnancy in multiple sclerosis. Some clones are missing from TCRdb's copy, which holds only in-frame ones; the method was immunoSEQ multiplex PCR. Of 70,000 or so clones detected, about 89% appear once; the ten largest clones hold about 0.4%. This CDR3 has 16 amino acids. J lost 5 bases, V lost 5 bases, and 9 bases had no gene match. Germline loops: CDR1 LNHDA, CDR2 SQIVND (reference sequence). The source is a female donor with multiple sclerosis, enrolled in a pregnancy study. V and J are TRBV19 and TRBJ1-6, with 7 positions matching TRBD1. The sample consisted of CD4+ T cells from peripheral blood mononuclear cells, taken before pregnancy. The CDR3: CASSQARDRDNSPLHF. The CDR3 nucleotides are TGTGCCAGTAGTCAGGCCCGGGACAGAGATAATTCACCCCTCCACTTT.